The rows below give T cell receptor beta chains drawn from one sample of a study of CD8+CD57+ T cells in acquired aplastic anemia. TCRdb redid the calling of the reads with MiXCR, one entry per CDR3 protein. The top ten clones hold 1.1% of a sample with about 200,000 distinct CDR3 sequences, 30% to 35% of them seen once. Sequences were obtained from sorted CD4+, CD8+, or CD8+CD57+ T cells (not recorded which) from PBMCs. The receptors come from a human donor in good health, serving as a control. Both conserved end residues are part of each CDR3.

TRBV20-1,TRBJ2-3,CSARDVKGTDTQYF
TRBV11-2,TRBJ2-1,CASSLVGGGISYNEQFF
TRBV2,TRBJ1-1,CASTSRGGADTEAFF
TRBV6-1,TRBJ2-1,CASRDRDRGRITYNEQFF
TRBV2,TRBJ2-5,CASSEARLPETQYF
TRBV12-5,TRBJ1-1,CASGLVVSRGTEAFF
TRBV11-1,TRBJ2-3,CASSPKISSGGPTDTQYF
TRBV25-1,TRBJ2-4,CASSEDRAAKYF
TRBV4-1,TRBJ2-1,CASSPTGLAGGSYNEQFF
TRBV20-1,TRBJ1-4,CSARGLQNEKLFF
TRBV5-4,TRBJ1-1,CASSLEGNTETFF
TRBV10-3,TRBJ1-2,CAISESTGDYGYTF
TRBV29-1,TRBJ1-1,CSVEDRGLGTEAFF
TRBV19,TRBJ1-2,CATQGALSYGYTF
TRBV27,TRBJ2-1,CASSFRRGVNNEQFF
TRBV2,TRBJ2-5,CASTDTGTVQETQYF
TRBV7-2,TRBJ2-5,CASSRTTGTRAFQETQYF
TRBV10-3,TRBJ2-2,CAISDRTGELFF
TRBV5-1,TRBJ1-2,CASSLPAGPLGYTF
TRBV7-2,TRBJ1-1,CASSLKRTYTEAFF
TRBV10-1,TRBJ1-6,CASSESGQSNSPLHF
TRBV6-1,TRBJ2-7,CASSEIQWGAYEQYF
TRBV2,TRBJ2-5,CASRPGQGLETQYF
TRBV7-2,TRBJ2-7,CTRGGYSYEQYF
TRBV4-2,TRBJ1-3,CASSRGQLLDSGNTIYF
TRBV18,TRBJ2-7,CASSAPYEQYF
TRBV2,TRBJ1-6,CASSGTVVNSPLHF
TRBV20-1,TRBJ2-3,CSAQGQGIMSTDTQYF
TRBV7-2,TRBJ1-1,CASSLSRTFTEAFF
TRBV19,TRBJ2-1,CASSIMGFSYNEQFF
TRBV7-6,TRBJ1-5,CASSFSTGDQPQHF
TRBV2,TRBJ1-2,CASSEFREDYGYTF
TRBV5-1,TRBJ2-1,CASSIEREYNEQFF
TRBV7-2,TRBJ2-7,CASSLYSVQYF
TRBV19,TRBJ1-5,CASSIDPNRNQPQHF
TRBV2,TRBJ1-5,CASSEARQSYQPQHF
TRBV6-1,TRBJ2-3,CASRRTSGGYTDTQYF